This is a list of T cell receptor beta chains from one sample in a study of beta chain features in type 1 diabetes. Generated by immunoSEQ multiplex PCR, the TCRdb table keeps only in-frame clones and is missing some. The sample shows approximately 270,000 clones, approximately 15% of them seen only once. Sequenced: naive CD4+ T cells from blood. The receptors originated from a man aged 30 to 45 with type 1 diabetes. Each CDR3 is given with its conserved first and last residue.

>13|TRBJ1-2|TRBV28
CASSRGQGYGYTF
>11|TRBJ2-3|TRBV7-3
CASEGADTQYF
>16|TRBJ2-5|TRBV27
CASSSDPYFRRETQYF
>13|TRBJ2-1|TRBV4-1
CASSQGLQNEQFF
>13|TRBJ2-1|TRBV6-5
CASSGTHYNEQFF
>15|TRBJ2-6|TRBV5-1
CASSSGGSGANVLTF
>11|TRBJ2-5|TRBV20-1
CSARIRETQYF
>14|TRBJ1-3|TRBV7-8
CASSFRDRGNTIYF
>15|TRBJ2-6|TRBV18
CASSPDRAGANVLTF
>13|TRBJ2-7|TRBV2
CASSQGSAYEQYF
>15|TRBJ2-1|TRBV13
CASSPPRGNYNEQFF
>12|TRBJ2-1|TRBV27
CASSYMGYEQFF
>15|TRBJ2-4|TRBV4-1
CASSQDEGLVNIQYF
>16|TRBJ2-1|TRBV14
CASSQAGFGGSNEQFF
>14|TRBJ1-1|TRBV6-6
CASSHRTVNTEAFF
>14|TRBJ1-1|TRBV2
CASSPDTGVGEAFF
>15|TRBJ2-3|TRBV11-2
CASSLVASGRSTQYF
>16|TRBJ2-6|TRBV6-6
CASSIIGSTGANVLTF
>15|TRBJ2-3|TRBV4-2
CASSQVGGSADTQYF
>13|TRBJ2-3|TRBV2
CASRDDRAERQYF
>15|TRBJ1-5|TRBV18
CASSARQDRGQPQHF
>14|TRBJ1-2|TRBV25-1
CASSEAGTDYGYTF
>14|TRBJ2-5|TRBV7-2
CASSQGLAGETQYF
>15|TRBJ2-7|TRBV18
CASSLGQGIVNEQYF
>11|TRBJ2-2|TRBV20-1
CSASPHGELFF
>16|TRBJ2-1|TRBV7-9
CASSLGTGRSYNEQFF
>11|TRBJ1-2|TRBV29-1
CSATGVYGYTF
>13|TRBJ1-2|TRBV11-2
CATVGQGNYGYTF
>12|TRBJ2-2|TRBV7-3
CASRPDTGELFF
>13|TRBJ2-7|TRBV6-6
CASSTQGTYEQYF
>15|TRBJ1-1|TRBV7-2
CASSSSTGYWSEAFF
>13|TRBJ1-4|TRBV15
CATAGQLNEKLFF
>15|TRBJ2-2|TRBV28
CASSFPGSRFGELFF
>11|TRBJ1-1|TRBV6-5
CASSSSGEAFF
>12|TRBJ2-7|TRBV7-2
CASSSQGSEQYF
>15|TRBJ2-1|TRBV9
CASSVVAGGGNEQFF
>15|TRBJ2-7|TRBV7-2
CASSAQTGGSYEQYF
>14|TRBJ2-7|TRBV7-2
CASSGSSVSYEQYF
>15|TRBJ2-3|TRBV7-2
CASSLSSGRADTQYF
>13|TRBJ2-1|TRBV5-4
CASSSTASNEQFF
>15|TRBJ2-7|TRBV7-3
CASSSLAGGVTEQYF
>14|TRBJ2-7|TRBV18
CASSLSGRDYEQYF